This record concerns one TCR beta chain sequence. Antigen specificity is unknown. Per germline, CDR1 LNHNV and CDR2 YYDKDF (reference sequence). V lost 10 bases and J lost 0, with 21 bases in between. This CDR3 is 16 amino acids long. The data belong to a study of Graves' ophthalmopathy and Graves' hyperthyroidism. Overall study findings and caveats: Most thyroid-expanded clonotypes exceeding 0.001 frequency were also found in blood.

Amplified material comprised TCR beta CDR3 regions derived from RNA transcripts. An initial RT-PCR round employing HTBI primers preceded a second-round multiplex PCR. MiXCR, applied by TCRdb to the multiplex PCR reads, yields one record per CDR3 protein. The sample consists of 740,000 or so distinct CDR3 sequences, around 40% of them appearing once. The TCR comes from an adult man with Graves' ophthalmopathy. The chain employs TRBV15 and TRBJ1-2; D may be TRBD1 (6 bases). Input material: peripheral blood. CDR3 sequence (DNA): TGTGCCAGCAGTTCAGAGTACAGGGCCGCTAACTATGGCTACACCTTC. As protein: CASSSEYRAANYGYTF.